This T cell receptor beta chain was recorded in a study of patients and donors after allogeneic stem cell transplantation. TCRdb reanalysed the RT-PCR reads using MiXCR and keeps one entry per CDR3 protein. The sample lists about 410,000 distinct CDR3 sequences, 16% occurring once. V lost 1 base, J lost 5 bases, and 11 bases lay in between. CDR1 and CDR2 (germline): MNHEY, SVGAGI. The CDR3 is 14 residues long. Material: blood, either unsorted or a sorted T cell fraction (not recorded which). The TCR was taken from a human donor who was either an allogeneic HSCT recipient or a stem cell or donor lymphocyte infusion donor (not recorded which). It is not recorded whose cells these are; they may come from a transplant donor. The V gene is TRBV6-5, the J gene TRBJ1-2, with D possibly TRBD1 on 6 matching bases. The CDR3 sequence: CASSYYSGAYGYTF. For the CDR3, the DNA is TGTGCCAGCAGTTACTACTCGGGGGCTTATGGCTACACCTTC.